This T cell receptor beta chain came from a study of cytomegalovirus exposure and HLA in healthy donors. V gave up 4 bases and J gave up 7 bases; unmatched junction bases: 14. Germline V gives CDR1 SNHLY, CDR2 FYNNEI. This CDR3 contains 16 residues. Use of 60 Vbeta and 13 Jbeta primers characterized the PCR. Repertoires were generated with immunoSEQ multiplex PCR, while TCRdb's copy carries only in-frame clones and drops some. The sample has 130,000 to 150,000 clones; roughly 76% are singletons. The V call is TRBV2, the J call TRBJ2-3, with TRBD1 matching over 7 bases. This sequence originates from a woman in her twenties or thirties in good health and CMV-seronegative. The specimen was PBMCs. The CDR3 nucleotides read TGTGCCAGCAGTGGCAGCCTACAGGGGATAAGAAATACGCAGTATTTT. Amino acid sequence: CASSGSLQGIRNTQYF. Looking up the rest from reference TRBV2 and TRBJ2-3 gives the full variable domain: EPEVTQTPSHQVTQMGQEVILRCVPISNHLYFYWYRQILGQKVEFLVSFYNNEISEKSEIFDDQFSVERPDGSNFTLKIRSTKLEDSAMYFCASSGSLQGIRNTQYFGPGTRLTVL.